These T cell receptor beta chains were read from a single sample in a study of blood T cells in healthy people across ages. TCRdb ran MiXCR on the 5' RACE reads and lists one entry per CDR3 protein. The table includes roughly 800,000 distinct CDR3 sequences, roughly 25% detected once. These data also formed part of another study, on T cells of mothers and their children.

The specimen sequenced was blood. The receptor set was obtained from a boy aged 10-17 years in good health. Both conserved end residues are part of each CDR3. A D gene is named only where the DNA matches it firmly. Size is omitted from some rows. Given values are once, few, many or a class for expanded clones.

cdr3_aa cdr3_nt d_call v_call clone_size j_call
CSASPGTANYEQYF TGCAGTGCTAGTCCCGGGACAGCCAACTACGAGCAGTACTTC TRBD1 TRBV20-1 few TRBJ2-7
CASGVSTDTQYF TGTGCCAGCGGGGTTAGCACAGATACGCAGTATTTT . TRBV3-1 . TRBJ2-3
CATSRAGRSSYNEQFF TGTGCCACCAGCAGAGCGGGGCGGAGCTCCTACAATGAGCAGTTCTTC . TRBV15 . TRBJ2-1
CASTFGTSGYEQYF TGTGCCAGCACTTTCGGGACTAGCGGATACGAGCAGTACTTC TRBD2 TRBV12-3/TRBV12-4 . TRBJ2-7
CASSAEGAYNEQFF TGTGCCAGCAGTGCCGAAGGAGCTTACAATGAGCAGTTCTTC . TRBV2 few TRBJ2-1
CASSLNPSSYNEQFF TGTGCCAGCAGCTTAAACCCTAGCTCCTACAATGAGCAGTTCTTC . TRBV7-3 few TRBJ2-1
CSARDSSGGQETQYF TGCAGTGCTAGAGACTCTTCCGGGGGGCAAGAGACCCAGTACTTC TRBD2 TRBV20-1 . TRBJ2-5
CASSVGLAYQETQYF TGCGCCAGCAGCGTGGGACTAGCGTATCAAGAGACCCAGTACTTC TRBD2 TRBV5-1 few TRBJ2-5
CASSPGTKLDTQYF TGTGCCAGCAGTCCAGGGACAAAACTGGATACGCAGTATTTT . TRBV12-3/TRBV12-4 . TRBJ2-3
CASSAPGGGYGYTF TGTGCCAGCAGTGCTCCGGGTGGAGGGTATGGCTACACCTTC . TRBV6-6 . TRBJ1-2
CASSQIGSSYNEQFF TGCGCCAGCAGCCAAATCGGGAGCTCCTACAATGAGCAGTTCTTC . TRBV4-3 few TRBJ2-1
CASSEQGTGEKLFF TGTGCCAGCAGTGAACAGGGGACAGGTGAAAAACTGTTTTTT TRBD1 TRBV6-1 once TRBJ1-4
CSAPPPGAETQYF TGCAGTGCTCCCCCCCCAGGCGCAGAGACCCAGTACTTC . TRBV20-1 . TRBJ2-5
CASSHPWFPDTQYF TGTGCCAGCAGTCATCCATGGTTCCCAGATACGCAGTATTTT . TRBV7-9 . TRBJ2-3
CASRNRNSGNTIYF TGTGCCAGCAGGAACAGGAACTCTGGAAACACCATATATTTT . TRBV3-1 . TRBJ1-3
CASSLVATNQPQHF TGTGCCAGCAGCTTAGTAGCGACTAATCAGCCCCAGCATTTT . TRBV7-2 many TRBJ1-5
CASSLGTSGGARDTQYF TGTGCCAGCAGCCTTGGGACTAGCGGGGGGGCAAGAGATACGCAGTATTTT TRBD2 TRBV4-2 . TRBJ2-3
CASSQDGRFYGYTF TGTGCCAGCAGCCAAGACGGCAGGTTCTATGGCTACACCTTC . TRBV3-1 . TRBJ1-2
CASSGDRSGYTF TGTGCCAGCAGCGGTGACAGATCCGGCTACACCTTC . TRBV9 few TRBJ1-2
CASSFYVTQMNTEAFF TGTGCCAGCAGCTTTTATGTTACACAAATGAACACTGAAGCTTTCTTT . TRBV5-5 . TRBJ1-1
CASSPRQGGSNQPQHF TGCGCCAGCAGCCCCCGACAGGGAGGAAGCAATCAGCCCCAGCATTTT TRBD1 TRBV4-1 few TRBJ1-5
CSVIFESTDTQYF TGCAGCGTTATCTTCGAGAGCACAGATACGCAGTATTTT . TRBV29-1 . TRBJ2-3
CASSLGTRLAGSTGELFF TGTGCCAGCAGCTTAGGAACTCGACTAGCGGGATCCACCGGGGAGCTGTTTTTT TRBD2 TRBV11-2 few TRBJ2-2
CASSPTGRSYEQYF TGTGCCAGCAGCCCCACAGGACGCTCCTACGAGCAGTACTTC . TRBV21-1 few TRBJ2-7
CASRQRGSTDTQYF TGTGCCAGTAGACAGAGGGGGAGCACAGATACGCAGTATTTT . TRBV19 . TRBJ2-3
CASSSGVAGTEAFF TGTGCCAGCAGCTCGGGCGTGGCGGGCACTGAAGCTTTCTTT . TRBV6-5 . TRBJ1-1
CASSLSRGVAQHTQYF TGCGCCAGCAGCTTGTCCCGGGGGGTGGCTCAGCATACGCAGTATTTT TRBD2 TRBV5-1 . TRBJ2-3
CASSLARGGESYEQYF TGTGCCAGCAGCTTAGCCCGGGGAGGGGAGAGCTACGAGCAGTACTTC TRBD2 TRBV7-6 . TRBJ2-7
CASSYEASGRPYEQYF TGTGCCAGCAGTTACGAGGCGTCAGGGAGGCCCTACGAGCAGTACTTC . TRBV6-6 . TRBJ2-7
CSGREEGYGYTF TGCAGCGGCAGGGAGGAAGGCTATGGCTACACCTTC . TRBV29-1 . TRBJ1-2
CSAHPGTSGRETQYF TGCAGTGCACACCCCGGGACTAGCGGAAGAGAGACCCAGTACTTC TRBD2 TRBV20-1 few TRBJ2-5
CASSYSTVEEQYF TGTGCCAGCAGTTACTCGACAGTGGAGGAGCAGTACTTC . TRBV6-6 few TRBJ2-7
CASSLEGYALISYEQYF TGTGCCAGCAGCTTGGAGGGTTATGCACTCATCTCCTACGAGCAGTACTTC . TRBV5-5 . TRBJ2-7
CASSYLRTVQETQYF TGTGCCAGCAGTTACCTTAGGACAGTCCAAGAGACCCAGTACTTC . TRBV6-2/TRBV6-3 . TRBJ2-5
CAISDVNYGYTF TGTGCCATCTCTGACGTTAACTATGGCTACACCTTC . TRBV10-3 . TRBJ1-2
CASTTTVQETQYF TGTGCCAGCACAACGACGGTACAAGAGACCCAGTACTTC . TRBV12-3/TRBV12-4 few TRBJ2-5
CASSLFPRGGPTYEQYF TGTGCCAGCAGTTTATTCCCTCGAGGGGGCCCGACTTACGAGCAGTACTTC TRBD1 TRBV12-3/TRBV12-4 . TRBJ2-7
CASRPLAGVNNEQFF TGTGCCAGCAGGCCGCTAGCGGGGGTAAACAATGAGCAGTTCTTC TRBD2 TRBV6-6 . TRBJ2-1
CASSQARLAYEQYF TGCGCCAGCAGCCAAGCCCGACTAGCCTACGAGCAGTACTTC . TRBV4-1 . TRBJ2-7
CSVVGDRDVYEQYF TGCAGCGTTGTCGGGGACAGGGACGTCTACGAGCAGTACTTC TRBD1 TRBV29-1 . TRBJ2-7
CASLGTTNTEAFF TGTGCCAGCCTCGGGACAACGAACACTGAAGCTTTCTTT . TRBV6-5 . TRBJ1-1
CASSDFGQDGGYTF TGTGCCAGCAGTGACTTCGGACAGGATGGAGGCTACACCTTC TRBD1 TRBV6-4 . TRBJ1-2
CASRPWGSSETQYF TGTGCCAGCAGACCTTGGGGGTCGTCAGAGACCCAGTACTTC . TRBV6-1 . TRBJ2-5
CATIADGQYNEQFF TGTGCCACCATAGCGGATGGGCAATACAATGAGCAGTTCTTC . TRBV10-3 . TRBJ2-1
CASSLVPEKGYTF TGCGCCAGCAGCTTGGTTCCAGAGAAGGGCTACACCTTC . TRBV5-1 few TRBJ1-2
CASSWAAVYEQYF TGTGCCAGCTCCTGGGCAGCCGTTTACGAGCAGTACTTC . TRBV7-2 . TRBJ2-7
CASSLESGARGNTIYF TGTGCCAGCAGCTTAGAGTCCGGGGCGCGTGGAAACACCATATATTTT . TRBV7-2 few TRBJ1-3
CASSFAGNTEAFF TGTGCCAGCAGCTTTGCAGGGAACACTGAAGCTTTCTTT . TRBV12-3/TRBV12-4 many TRBJ1-1